The 11 T cell receptor beta chains below were found in one sample sequenced in a study of human T cells and chemical hapten exposure. MiXCR was run by TCRdb on the RACE reads, yielding one entry per CDR3 protein. The sample lists approximately 89,000 distinct CDR3 sequences; 6% to 8.5% were seen once. Regarding time point: patch test 2, 6 weeks after DPC sensitization. The treatment: therapeutic diphenylcyclopropenone sensitization with weekly scalp DPC. Sample: whole blood, taken in connection with sensitization to the hapten diphenylcyclopropenone (DPC). Receptors were obtained from a woman in her twenties or thirties with alopecia areata. Some clones in this sample may be carry-over from other donors' samples.

A few counts support this clonotype. V gene TRBV6-5 combines with J gene TRBJ1-1, with D perhaps TRBD1 (5 bases). Germline CDR1 reads MNHEY; CDR2 reads SVGAGI. V was trimmed by 8 bases and J by 1 base, leaving 11 bases between them. The CDR3 is 13 residues long. CDR3: CASLGTANTEAFF. The CDR3 DNA sequence: TGTGCCAGCCTAGGGACCGCGAACACTGAAGCTTTCTTT.

This clonotype showed up many times. This sequence joins TRBV5-1 and TRBJ2-7; D uncertain. V lost 4 bases to trimming and J lost 2 bases, with 16 bases between them. The V gene's germline CDR1 is SGHRS and CDR2 YFSETQ. This CDR3 has 15 residues. CDR3 nucleotide sequence: TGCGCCAGCAGCCTCCCATCCAGGTCCCCCTACGAGCAGTACTTC. Amino acids: CASSLPSRSPYEQYF.

This chain connects TRBV27 to TRBJ2-1; no clear D gene. The V end was cut by 5 bases, the J end by 6 bases, with 14 bases between. The CDR3 has 14 residues. CDR1 is MNHEY, CDR2 SMNVEV, per germline (reference sequence). CDR3 nucleotides: TGTGCCAGCAGTCCGCTAGGAGCTGGCAATGAGCAGTTCTTC. Its translation is CASSPLGAGNEQFF.

This clonotype was seen many times. The gene calls are TRBV23-1 and TRBJ2-1; D possibly corresponds to TRBD2 (6 bases). TRBV23-1 is an open reading frame, and its role is uncertain. The V end was cut by 0 bases, the J end by 3 bases, with 12 bases between. This CDR3 region has 16 residues. The CDR3 bases are TGCGCCAGCAGTCAATCACCGGGACTTAACTACAATGAGCAGTTCTTC. Amino acid sequence: CASSQSPGLNYNEQFF.

This clonotype was observed many times. The gene calls are TRBV25-1 and TRBJ1-4; D ambiguous. Between the trimmed V and J ends, which lost 0 bases and 6 bases, there was a span of 11 bases. This CDR3 has 15 amino acids. From germline, CDR1 is MGHDK and CDR2 SYGVNS. This CDR3 is CASSEYSAADEKLFF. In nucleotides, the CDR3 is TGTGCCAGCAGTGAATATTCGGCAGCGGATGAAAAACTGTTTTTT.

With regard to this clonotype: Given a much more abundant clone one base away, this may be a read error. This chain joins TRBV28 and TRBJ1-1; no definite D call. V was trimmed by 8 bases and J by 3 bases, leaving 19 bases between them. Germline loops: CDR1 MDHEN, CDR2 SYDVKM. The CDR3 is 15 residues long. The CDR3 nucleotides read TGTGCCAGCTTAGTTGGACGGAGCCGATACACTGAAGCTTTCTTT. It is translated as CASLVGRSRYTEAFF.

The chain is built from TRBV6-6 and TRBJ2-3; 7 positions match TRBD1. The CDR3 runs 14 residues. The V and J ends lost 6 bases and 2 bases, in that order; junction bases with no gene match: 5. Germline-derived CDR1 and CDR2 are MNHNY and SVGAGI (reference sequence). CDR3 loop: CASRVDRVTDTQYF. The DNA for the CDR3 is TGTGCCAGCAGGGTCGACAGGGTCACAGATACGCAGTATTTT.

This clonotype was recorded at least ten times. The chain carries TRBV12-3 or TRBV12-4 and TRBJ2-3; unclear D gene. Trimming shortened V by 0 bases and J by 5 bases, and 0 bases separated the two germline ends. The CDR3 contains 11 residues. In DNA form, the CDR3 reads TGTGCCAGCAGTTTAGCAGATACGCAGTATTTT. It codes for CASSLADTQYF.

This clonotype was recorded at least ten times. J is TRBJ1-2 and V is TRBV20-1; TRBD1 is a possible D gene (6 bases). The ends were cut back, 0 bases at V and 4 bases at J, with 12 bases in the middle. The CDR3 has 14 amino acids. From germline, CDR1 is DFQATT and CDR2 SNEGSKA (reference sequence). This CDR3 reads CSAREDRKGYGYTF. In DNA form, the CDR3 reads TGCAGTGCTAGAGAAGACAGGAAAGGCTATGGCTACACCTTC.

This clonotype has ten or more counts. The chain links TRBV29-1 to TRBJ1-4; D unclear. CDR1 is SQVTM, CDR2 ANQGSEA, per germline. V was trimmed by 5 bases and J by 8 bases, leaving 15 bases between them. This CDR3 spans 13 amino acids. CDR3 in DNA: TGCAGCGTTCAATTCCAGGTGTCGGAAAAACTGTTTTTT. The encoded protein is CSVQFQVSEKLFF.

This clonotype was detected only a few times. The genes are TRBV7-9 and TRBJ1-1, with 9 bases fitting TRBD1. CDR3 length: 16 residues. Per the germline V gene, CDR1 is SEHNR and CDR2 is FQNEAQ (reference sequence). Trimming at V came to 5 bases and at J to 4 bases, leaving 11 bases not matched to a gene. The CDR3 protein is CASSPWTGERGTEAFF. CDR3 DNA sequence: TGTGCCAGCAGCCCCTGGACAGGGGAAAGGGGCACTGAAGCTTTCTTT.